Listed below are T cell receptor beta chains from one sample, sequenced in a study of T-cell memory formation after mild COVID-19. TCRdb itself ran the 5' RACE reads through MiXCR, one entry per CDR3 protein. The sample yields about 150,000 distinct CDR3 sequences, less than 40% seen once. The specimen sequenced was PBMCs or a T cell subset sorted from them (not recorded which). The receptors were gathered from an adult woman who had mild COVID-19 (a few samples of this study predate the infection). Cell type and time point are not known. Each CDR3 is given with its conserved first and last residue. A D gene is named only where the DNA matches it firmly. Not every row has a clone size; where given, it reads once, few, many or a size class.

v_call: TRBV30
cdr3_length: 14
j_call: TRBJ1-2
clone_size: NA
d_call: NA
cdr3_nt: TGTGCCTGGTCATCACAGGGAAGGTTCTATGGCTACACCTTC
cdr3_aa: CAWSSQGRFYGYTF

v_call: TRBV9
cdr3_length: 16
j_call: TRBJ2-1
clone_size: NA
d_call: NA
cdr3_nt: TGTGCCAGCAGCCCCCGCGGCGATTGGAGATACAATGAGCAGTTCTTC
cdr3_aa: CASSPRGDWRYNEQFF

v_call: TRBV7-9
cdr3_length: 13
j_call: TRBJ1-2
clone_size: NA
d_call: NA
cdr3_nt: TGTGCCAGCGTGGGGGCTACCATCGATGGCTACACCTTC
cdr3_aa: CASVGATIDGYTF

v_call: TRBV6-2/TRBV6-3
cdr3_length: 13
j_call: TRBJ2-2
clone_size: many
d_call: NA
cdr3_nt: TGTGCCAGCAGTTACTCGGAAGCCGGGGAGCTGTTTTTT
cdr3_aa: CASSYSEAGELFF

v_call: TRBV12-3/TRBV12-4
cdr3_length: 13
j_call: TRBJ2-5
clone_size: NA
d_call: NA
cdr3_nt: TGTGCCAGCAGTCCAGGGAGTGGGGAGACCCAGTACTTC
cdr3_aa: CASSPGSGETQYF

v_call: TRBV14
cdr3_length: 13
j_call: TRBJ2-1
clone_size: NA
d_call: NA
cdr3_nt: TGTGCCAGCAGTCCCTCTCAGGCTCTCGGGCAGTTCTTC
cdr3_aa: CASSPSQALGQFF

v_call: TRBV4-2
cdr3_length: 14
j_call: TRBJ2-3
clone_size: NA
d_call: NA
cdr3_nt: TGTGCCAGCAGCCAAGACAGAGGCACAGATACGCAGTATTTT
cdr3_aa: CASSQDRGTDTQYF

v_call: TRBV5-6
cdr3_length: 16
j_call: TRBJ2-7
clone_size: NA
d_call: NA
cdr3_nt: TGTGCCAGCAGCCCAGGTCGGCAGGGGCTACCCTACGAGCAGTACTTC
cdr3_aa: CASSPGRQGLPYEQYF

v_call: TRBV29-1
cdr3_length: 14
j_call: TRBJ2-1
clone_size: few
d_call: NA
cdr3_nt: TGCAGCGTTGAAGGGGACAGACTAGGAGATGAGCAGTTCTTC
cdr3_aa: CSVEGDRLGDEQFF

v_call: TRBV6-2/TRBV6-3
cdr3_length: 16
j_call: TRBJ2-5
clone_size: NA
d_call: NA
cdr3_nt: TGTGCCAGCAGTTACCCCAGGACCCTCCCAGGGGAGACCCAGTACTTC
cdr3_aa: CASSYPRTLPGETQYF

v_call: TRBV24-1
cdr3_length: 14
j_call: TRBJ2-1
clone_size: NA
d_call: TRBD1
cdr3_nt: TGTGCCACCAGTGCCCCAGTCCGTGGACAGGGAACGTTCTTC
cdr3_aa: CATSAPVRGQGTFF

v_call: TRBV7-9
cdr3_length: 14
j_call: TRBJ2-7
clone_size: NA
d_call: TRBD2
cdr3_nt: TGTGCCAGCAGTTATAGCGGGGTAGCCTACGAGCAGTACTTC
cdr3_aa: CASSYSGVAYEQYF

v_call: TRBV7-9
cdr3_length: 14
j_call: TRBJ1-4
clone_size: few
d_call: TRBD1
cdr3_nt: TGTGCCAGCAGCTTTGACAGGGGTGATGAAAAACTGTTTTTT
cdr3_aa: CASSFDRGDEKLFF

v_call: TRBV7-2
cdr3_length: 19
j_call: TRBJ2-3
clone_size: few
d_call: TRBD2
cdr3_nt: TGTGCCAGCAGCCCTGAGGGTGCTAGCGGGACCTTGGGAACAGATACGCAGTATTTT
cdr3_aa: CASSPEGASGTLGTDTQYF

v_call: TRBV29-1
cdr3_length: 13
j_call: TRBJ2-7
clone_size: few
d_call: NA
cdr3_nt: TGCAGCGTTAAGGACGGGAGCTCCTACGAGCAGTACTTC
cdr3_aa: CSVKDGSSYEQYF

v_call: TRBV5-1
cdr3_length: 14
j_call: TRBJ2-5
clone_size: few
d_call: TRBD1
cdr3_nt: TGCGCCAGCAGCTTGGGACAGGGATCCGGGGCCCAGTACTTC
cdr3_aa: CASSLGQGSGAQYF

v_call: TRBV7-2
cdr3_length: 14
j_call: TRBJ2-3
clone_size: many
d_call: NA
cdr3_nt: TGTGCCAGCAGCGTCGATATAGGGCCAGATACGCAGTATTTT
cdr3_aa: CASSVDIGPDTQYF

v_call: TRBV12-3/TRBV12-4
cdr3_length: 15
j_call: TRBJ2-3
clone_size: NA
d_call: NA
cdr3_nt: TGTGCCAGCAGTTTAACGGGAGTGGGCGCAGATACGCAGTATTTT
cdr3_aa: CASSLTGVGADTQYF

v_call: TRBV12-3/TRBV12-4
cdr3_length: 11
j_call: TRBJ1-1
clone_size: many
d_call: NA
cdr3_nt: TGTGCCAGCAGTCTGGGATTTGAAGCTTTCTTT
cdr3_aa: CASSLGFEAFF

v_call: TRBV29-1
cdr3_length: 12
j_call: TRBJ1-1
clone_size: NA
d_call: TRBD1
cdr3_nt: TGCAGCGGCGGACAGGGAAACACTGAAGCTTTCTTT
cdr3_aa: CSGGQGNTEAFF

v_call: TRBV5-1
cdr3_length: 15
j_call: TRBJ2-5
clone_size: few
d_call: TRBD2
cdr3_nt: TGCGCCAGCAGCTTGGGAGCGGGGAGACAAGAGACCCAGTACTTC
cdr3_aa: CASSLGAGRQETQYF

v_call: TRBV12-3/TRBV12-4
cdr3_length: 14
j_call: TRBJ2-1
clone_size: few
d_call: TRBD2
cdr3_nt: TGTGCCAGCAGTTTGTTGACTAGCGGAGATGAGCAGTTCTTC
cdr3_aa: CASSLLTSGDEQFF

v_call: TRBV5-1
cdr3_length: 15
j_call: TRBJ2-5
clone_size: few
d_call: TRBD2
cdr3_nt: TGCGCCAGCAGCTCGACCAGCGGGCGGGGGGAGACCCAGTACTTC
cdr3_aa: CASSSTSGRGETQYF

v_call: TRBV29-1
cdr3_length: 12
j_call: TRBJ2-1
clone_size: few
d_call: TRBD1
cdr3_nt: TGCAGCGTCTTTGACAGGGGTAATGAGCAGTTCTTC
cdr3_aa: CSVFDRGNEQFF

v_call: TRBV4-1
cdr3_length: 14
j_call: TRBJ2-2
clone_size: NA
d_call: NA
cdr3_nt: TGCGCCAGCAGCCACAGGGGGGATGGCGGGGAGCTGTTTTTT
cdr3_aa: CASSHRGDGGELFF

v_call: TRBV6-5
cdr3_length: 14
j_call: TRBJ2-7
clone_size: NA
d_call: NA
cdr3_nt: TGTGCCAGCAGTTCGCAGACAGCCTCCTACGAGCAGTACTTC
cdr3_aa: CASSSQTASYEQYF

v_call: TRBV7-7
cdr3_length: 18
j_call: TRBJ2-5
clone_size: few
d_call: TRBD2
cdr3_nt: TGTGCCAGCAGCCCAGCCCAGGGACTAGCGGGGGGAGGAGAGACCCAGTACTTC
cdr3_aa: CASSPAQGLAGGGETQYF

v_call: TRBV2
cdr3_length: 14
j_call: TRBJ2-7
clone_size: NA
d_call: NA
cdr3_nt: TGTGCCAGCAGTGAAGTCGTGGTTTTAGGGGAGCAGTACTTC
cdr3_aa: CASSEVVVLGEQYF

v_call: TRBV12-3/TRBV12-4
cdr3_length: 14
j_call: TRBJ2-1
clone_size: NA
d_call: NA
cdr3_nt: TGTGCCAGCAGCGTCTTATCGGGGCCTAATGAGCAGTTCTTC
cdr3_aa: CASSVLSGPNEQFF

v_call: TRBV24-1
cdr3_length: 17
j_call: TRBJ2-1
clone_size: few
d_call: TRBD2
cdr3_nt: TGTGCCACCAGTGATCAAGGACTAGCGGGAGGTAACAATGAGCAGTTCTTC
cdr3_aa: CATSDQGLAGGNNEQFF

v_call: TRBV19
cdr3_length: 13
j_call: TRBJ1-1
clone_size: once
d_call: NA
cdr3_nt: TGTGCCAGTAAGGAGGGGCCGAACACTGAAGCTTTCTTT
cdr3_aa: CASKEGPNTEAFF

v_call: TRBV12-3/TRBV12-4
cdr3_length: 13
j_call: TRBJ2-5
clone_size: few
d_call: NA
cdr3_nt: TGTGCCAGCAGTTTGGGAACAGTAGAGACCCAGTACTTC
cdr3_aa: CASSLGTVETQYF

v_call: TRBV24-1
cdr3_length: 14
j_call: TRBJ2-3
clone_size: NA
d_call: NA
cdr3_nt: TGTGCCACCAGTGATCCCCGAGGGGACCCAACGCAGTATTTT
cdr3_aa: CATSDPRGDPTQYF

v_call: TRBV24-1
cdr3_length: 13
j_call: TRBJ1-5
clone_size: few
d_call: NA
cdr3_nt: TGTGCCACCAGTGAGCACGGAGAACAGCCCCAGCATTTT
cdr3_aa: CATSEHGEQPQHF

v_call: TRBV7-3
cdr3_length: 16
j_call: TRBJ2-1
clone_size: NA
d_call: NA
cdr3_nt: TGTGCCAGCAGCCTTTTGGGCAGCGGTTCCTACAATGAGCAGTTCTTC
cdr3_aa: CASSLLGSGSYNEQFF

v_call: TRBV7-8
cdr3_length: 14
j_call: TRBJ1-5
clone_size: few
d_call: TRBD1
cdr3_nt: TGTGCCAGCACTAGAGACAGGGCGGATCAGCCCCAGCATTTT
cdr3_aa: CASTRDRADQPQHF

v_call: TRBV7-8
cdr3_length: 17
j_call: TRBJ2-7
clone_size: few
d_call: TRBD2
cdr3_nt: TGTGCCAGCAGTTCGGTAACAAGCGGGAGCCTCTCCTACGAGCAGTACTTC
cdr3_aa: CASSSVTSGSLSYEQYF

v_call: TRBV18
cdr3_length: 13
j_call: TRBJ1-4
clone_size: NA
d_call: NA
cdr3_nt: TGTGCCAGCTCACGGGCAGATAATGAAAAACTGTTTTTT
cdr3_aa: CASSRADNEKLFF

v_call: TRBV5-4
cdr3_length: 15
j_call: TRBJ2-7
clone_size: NA
d_call: TRBD1
cdr3_nt: TGTGCCAGCAGCCCTGACAGGGGGTCGAGGTACGAGCAGTACTTC
cdr3_aa: CASSPDRGSRYEQYF

v_call: TRBV4-1
cdr3_length: 15
j_call: TRBJ2-2
clone_size: few
d_call: NA
cdr3_nt: TGCGCCAGCAGCCCACTCGGGACGAACACCGGGGAGCTGTTTTTT
cdr3_aa: CASSPLGTNTGELFF

v_call: TRBV7-9
cdr3_length: 14
j_call: TRBJ2-7
clone_size: NA
d_call: NA
cdr3_nt: TGTGCCAGCAGCACCGGGACGGGGACCTACGAGCAGTACTTC
cdr3_aa: CASSTGTGTYEQYF

v_call: TRBV6-5
cdr3_length: 12
j_call: TRBJ2-1
clone_size: few
d_call: TRBD2
cdr3_nt: TGTGCCAGCAGGCAGCGGGAGAGTGAGCAGTTCTTC
cdr3_aa: CASRQRESEQFF

v_call: TRBV7-7
cdr3_length: 11
j_call: TRBJ2-5
clone_size: NA
d_call: NA
cdr3_nt: TGTGCTAGCAGCGTCGGGGAGACCCAGTACTTC
cdr3_aa: CASSVGETQYF

v_call: TRBV7-9
cdr3_length: 12
j_call: TRBJ1-1
clone_size: NA
d_call: TRBD1
cdr3_nt: TGTGCCAGCAGCTCTGACAGGGATGAAGCTTTCTTT
cdr3_aa: CASSSDRDEAFF

v_call: TRBV7-2
cdr3_length: 13
j_call: TRBJ2-2
clone_size: NA
d_call: NA
cdr3_nt: TGTGCCAGCAGCTTTAACCTGGCCGGGGAGCTGTTTTTT
cdr3_aa: CASSFNLAGELFF

v_call: TRBV20-1
cdr3_length: 15
j_call: TRBJ2-7
clone_size: NA
d_call: NA
cdr3_nt: TGCAGTGCTAGCCCGTCTAGGGCAGTGACCTACGAGCAGTACTTC
cdr3_aa: CSASPSRAVTYEQYF

v_call: TRBV7-9
cdr3_length: 14
j_call: TRBJ1-2
clone_size: NA
d_call: TRBD1
cdr3_nt: TGTGCCAGCAGCTTGGCAGGGGGAAGAGGTGGCTACACCTTC
cdr3_aa: CASSLAGGRGGYTF

v_call: TRBV11-3
cdr3_length: 16
j_call: TRBJ2-1
clone_size: NA
d_call: NA
cdr3_nt: TGTGCCAGCAGCTTAGACAGTCCTATCTCCTACAATGAGCAGTTCTTC
cdr3_aa: CASSLDSPISYNEQFF

v_call: TRBV21-1
cdr3_length: 19
j_call: TRBJ2-2
clone_size: few
d_call: NA
cdr3_nt: TGTGCCAGCAGCAAAGCAAGGAAAGGGACAGACTCGAACACCGGGGAGCTGTTTTTT
cdr3_aa: CASSKARKGTDSNTGELFF

v_call: TRBV7-9
cdr3_length: 13
j_call: TRBJ1-1
clone_size: NA
d_call: NA
cdr3_nt: TGTGCCAGCAGCTTAGATTCGTACACTGAAGCTTTCTTT
cdr3_aa: CASSLDSYTEAFF

v_call: TRBV7-6
cdr3_length: 15
j_call: TRBJ2-3
clone_size: few
d_call: NA
cdr3_nt: TGTGCCAGCAGCTTAGCTTTTGGTAGCACAGATACGCAGTATTTT
cdr3_aa: CASSLAFGSTDTQYF

v_call: TRBV6-5
cdr3_length: 14
j_call: TRBJ1-2
clone_size: many
d_call: TRBD1
cdr3_nt: TGTGCCACTCAGAAGACAGGGCGGAATTATGGCTACACCTTC
cdr3_aa: CATQKTGRNYGYTF

v_call: TRBV25-1
cdr3_length: 16
j_call: TRBJ2-7
clone_size: NA
d_call: NA
cdr3_nt: TGTGCCAGCAGTGCCGGATGGCTAAGGAAGGGCAACGAGCAGTACTTC
cdr3_aa: CASSAGWLRKGNEQYF

v_call: TRBV25-1
cdr3_length: 11
j_call: TRBJ1-1
clone_size: NA
d_call: NA
cdr3_nt: TGTGCCAGCACCAGCTGGGCCAAAGCTTTCTTT
cdr3_aa: CASTSWAKAFF

v_call: TRBV12-3/TRBV12-4
cdr3_length: 12
j_call: TRBJ2-1
clone_size: few
d_call: TRBD2
cdr3_nt: TGTGCCAGCAGTTTCGGGGGGGGTGAGCAGTTCTTC
cdr3_aa: CASSFGGGEQFF

v_call: TRBV12-3/TRBV12-4
cdr3_length: 14
j_call: TRBJ1-5
clone_size: NA
d_call: NA
cdr3_nt: TGTGCCAGCAGTTTACAGGGCGTAAATCAGCCCCAGCATTTT
cdr3_aa: CASSLQGVNQPQHF

v_call: TRBV5-1
cdr3_length: 18
j_call: TRBJ2-3
clone_size: few
d_call: TRBD2
cdr3_nt: TGCGCCAGCAGCTCCGGACTAGCGGGGACACACAGCACAGATACGCAGTATTTT
cdr3_aa: CASSSGLAGTHSTDTQYF

v_call: TRBV14
cdr3_length: 15
j_call: TRBJ2-1
clone_size: once
d_call: TRBD2
cdr3_nt: TGTGCCAGCAGCTACGCGGGGGGGCCGGGGAATGAGCAGTTCTTC
cdr3_aa: CASSYAGGPGNEQFF

v_call: TRBV5-4
cdr3_length: 14
j_call: TRBJ2-7
clone_size: few
d_call: NA
cdr3_nt: TGTGCCAGCAGCTTGGAGCCAGTCCCCTACGAGCAGTACTTC
cdr3_aa: CASSLEPVPYEQYF